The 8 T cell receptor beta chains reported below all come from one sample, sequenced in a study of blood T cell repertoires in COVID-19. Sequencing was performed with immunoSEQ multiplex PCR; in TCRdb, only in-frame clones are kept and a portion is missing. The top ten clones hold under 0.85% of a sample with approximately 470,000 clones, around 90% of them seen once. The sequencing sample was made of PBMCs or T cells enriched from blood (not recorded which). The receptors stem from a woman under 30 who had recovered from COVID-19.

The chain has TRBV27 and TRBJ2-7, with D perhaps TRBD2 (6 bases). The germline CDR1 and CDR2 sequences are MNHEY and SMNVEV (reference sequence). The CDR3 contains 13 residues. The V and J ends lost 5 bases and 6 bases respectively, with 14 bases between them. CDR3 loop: CASSPSTRGEQYF. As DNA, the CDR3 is TGTGCCAGCAGTCCATCGACTAGGGGCGAGCAGTACTTC.

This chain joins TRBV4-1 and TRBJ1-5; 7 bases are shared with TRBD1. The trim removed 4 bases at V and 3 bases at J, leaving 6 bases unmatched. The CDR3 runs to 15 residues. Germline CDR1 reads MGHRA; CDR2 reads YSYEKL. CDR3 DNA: TGCGCCAGCAGCCCCACCGGGACAGACAATCAGCCCCAGCATTTT. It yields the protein CASSPTGTDNQPQHF.

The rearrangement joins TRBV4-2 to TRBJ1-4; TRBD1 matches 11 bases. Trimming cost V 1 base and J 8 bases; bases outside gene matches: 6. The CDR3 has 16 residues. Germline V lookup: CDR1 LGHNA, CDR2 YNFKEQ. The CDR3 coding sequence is TGTGCCAGCAGCCAAGTAGGGACAGGGGGTGGGGAAAAACTGTTTTTT. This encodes CASSQVGTGGGEKLFF.

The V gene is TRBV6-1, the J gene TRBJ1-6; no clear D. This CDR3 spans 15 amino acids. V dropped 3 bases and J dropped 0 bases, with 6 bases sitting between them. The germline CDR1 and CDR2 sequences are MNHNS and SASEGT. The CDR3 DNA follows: TGTGCCAGCAGTGATGTATACTCCTATAATTCACCCCTCCACTTT. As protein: CASSDVYSYNSPLHF.

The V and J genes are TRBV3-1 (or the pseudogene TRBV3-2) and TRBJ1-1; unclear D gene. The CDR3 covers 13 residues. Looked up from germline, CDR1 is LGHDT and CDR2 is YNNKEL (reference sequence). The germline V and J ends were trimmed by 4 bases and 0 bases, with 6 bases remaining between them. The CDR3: CASSPRLNTEAFF. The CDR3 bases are TGTGCCAGCAGCCCCAGGTTGAACACTGAAGCTTTCTTT.

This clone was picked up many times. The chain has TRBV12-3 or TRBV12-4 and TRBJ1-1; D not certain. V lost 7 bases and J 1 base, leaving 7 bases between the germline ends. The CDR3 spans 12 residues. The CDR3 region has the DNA TGTGCCAGCATCCACAGGAACACTGAAGCTTTCTTT. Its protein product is CASIHRNTEAFF.

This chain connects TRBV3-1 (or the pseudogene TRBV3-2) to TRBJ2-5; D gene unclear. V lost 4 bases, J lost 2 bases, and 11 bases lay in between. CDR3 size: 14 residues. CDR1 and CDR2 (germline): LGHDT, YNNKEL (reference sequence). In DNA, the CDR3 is TGTGCCAGCAGCCGAAATCTAGATCAAGAGACCCAGTACTTC. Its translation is CASSRNLDQETQYF.

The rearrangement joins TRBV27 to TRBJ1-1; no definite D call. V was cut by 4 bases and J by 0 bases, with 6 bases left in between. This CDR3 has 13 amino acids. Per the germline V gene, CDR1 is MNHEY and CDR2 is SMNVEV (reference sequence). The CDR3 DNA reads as TGTGCCAGCAGTTACCAGATGAACACTGAAGCTTTCTTT. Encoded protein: CASSYQMNTEAFF.